This TCR beta chain was sequenced for a study of patients and donors after allogeneic stem cell transplantation. V was trimmed by 5 bases and J by 0 bases, leaving 11 bases between them. Germline V gene lookup returns CDR1 SQVTM and CDR2 ANQGSEA. The CDR3 has 14 residues. TCRdb processed the RT-PCR reads anew with MiXCR; each CDR3 protein has one entry. The table includes roughly 940,000 distinct CDR3 sequences, roughly 18% detected once. V gene TRBV29-1 combines with J gene TRBJ1-5, with D perhaps matching TRBD1 (5 bases). The TCR was taken from a human donor who was either an allogeneic HSCT recipient or a stem cell or donor lymphocyte infusion donor (not recorded which). It is not recorded whose cells these are; they may come from a transplant donor. Sample: blood, either unsorted or a sorted T cell fraction (not recorded which). CDR3 residues: CSVWAGGSNQPQHF. In nucleotides, the CDR3 is TGCAGCGTTTGGGCGGGGGGTAGCAATCAGCCCCAGCATTTT. Filled out from reference TRBV29-1 and TRBJ1-5, the complete variable domain reads SAVISQKPSRDICQRGTSLTIQCQVDSQVTMMFWYRQQPGQSLTLIATANQGSEATYESGFVIDKFPISRPNLTFSTLTVSNMSPEDSSIYLCSVWAGGSNQPQHFGDGTRLSIL.